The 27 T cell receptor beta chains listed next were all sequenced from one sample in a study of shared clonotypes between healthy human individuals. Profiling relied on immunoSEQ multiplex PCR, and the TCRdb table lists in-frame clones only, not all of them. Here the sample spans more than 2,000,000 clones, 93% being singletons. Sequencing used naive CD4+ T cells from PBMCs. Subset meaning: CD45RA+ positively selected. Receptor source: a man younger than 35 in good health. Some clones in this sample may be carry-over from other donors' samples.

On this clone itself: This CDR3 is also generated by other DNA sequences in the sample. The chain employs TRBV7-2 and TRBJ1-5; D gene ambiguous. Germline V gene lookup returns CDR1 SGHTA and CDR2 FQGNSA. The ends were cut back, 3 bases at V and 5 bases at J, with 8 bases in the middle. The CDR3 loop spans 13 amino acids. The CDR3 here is CASSLVRDQPQHF. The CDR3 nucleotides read TGTGCCAGCAGCTTGGTGCGGGATCAGCCCCAGCATTTT.

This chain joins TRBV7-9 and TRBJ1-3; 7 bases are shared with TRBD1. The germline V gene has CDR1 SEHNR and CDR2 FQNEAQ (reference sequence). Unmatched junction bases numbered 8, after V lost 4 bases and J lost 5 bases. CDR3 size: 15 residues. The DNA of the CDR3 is TGTGCCAGCAGCTCAGGACAGGCCAAGAGAAACACCATATATTTT. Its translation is CASSSGQAKRNTIYF.

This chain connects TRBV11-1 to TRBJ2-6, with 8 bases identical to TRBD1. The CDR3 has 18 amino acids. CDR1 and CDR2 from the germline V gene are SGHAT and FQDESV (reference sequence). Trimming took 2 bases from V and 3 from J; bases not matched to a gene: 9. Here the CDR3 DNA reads TGTGCCAGCAGCTTATCAGGGTCAGGGGGCGTTGGGGCCAACGTCCTGACTTTC. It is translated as CASSLSGSGGVGANVLTF.

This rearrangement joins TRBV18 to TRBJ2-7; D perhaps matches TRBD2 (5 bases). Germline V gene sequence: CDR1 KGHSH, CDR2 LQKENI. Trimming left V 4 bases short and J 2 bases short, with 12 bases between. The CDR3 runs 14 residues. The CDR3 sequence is CASSRIEGTYEQYF. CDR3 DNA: TGTGCCAGCTCACGGATAGAGGGAACCTACGAGCAGTACTTC.

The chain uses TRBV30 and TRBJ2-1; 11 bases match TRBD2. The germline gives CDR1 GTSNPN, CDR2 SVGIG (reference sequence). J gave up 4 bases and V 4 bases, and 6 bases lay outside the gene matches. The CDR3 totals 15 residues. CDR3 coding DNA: TGTGCCTGGAAAGTAGCGGGAGGGAGGTACAATGAGCAGTTCTTC. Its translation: CAWKVAGGRYNEQFF.

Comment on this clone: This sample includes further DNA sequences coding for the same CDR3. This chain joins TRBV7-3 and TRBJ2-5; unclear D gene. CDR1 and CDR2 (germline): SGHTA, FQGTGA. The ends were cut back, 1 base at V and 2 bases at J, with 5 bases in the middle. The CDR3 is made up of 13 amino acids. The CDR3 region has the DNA TGTGCCAGCAGCTTAATCCGGCAAGAGACCCAGTACTTC. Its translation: CASSLIRQETQYF. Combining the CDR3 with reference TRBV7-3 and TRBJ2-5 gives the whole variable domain GAGVSQTPSNKVTEKGKYVELRCDPISGHTALYWYRQSLGQGPEFLIYFQGTGAADDSGLPNDRFFAVRPEGSVSTLKIQRTERGDSAVYLCASSLIRQETQYFGPGTRLLVL.

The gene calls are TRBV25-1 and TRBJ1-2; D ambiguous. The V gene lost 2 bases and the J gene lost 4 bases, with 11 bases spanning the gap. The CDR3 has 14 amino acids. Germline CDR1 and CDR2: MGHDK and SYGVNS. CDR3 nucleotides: TGTGCCAGCAGTGAAATTGCCAGATCCTATGGCTACACCTTC. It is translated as CASSEIARSYGYTF.

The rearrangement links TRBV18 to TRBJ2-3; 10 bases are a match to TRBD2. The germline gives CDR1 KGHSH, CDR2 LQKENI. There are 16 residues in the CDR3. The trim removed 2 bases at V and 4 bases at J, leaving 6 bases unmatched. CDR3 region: CASSPVAGGRADTQYF. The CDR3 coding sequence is TGTGCCAGCTCACCAGTAGCGGGAGGACGGGCAGATACGCAGTATTTT.

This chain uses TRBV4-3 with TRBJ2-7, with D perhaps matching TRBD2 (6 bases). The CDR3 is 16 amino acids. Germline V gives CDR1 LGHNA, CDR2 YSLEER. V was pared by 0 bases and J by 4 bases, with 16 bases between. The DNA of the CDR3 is TGCGCCAGCAGCCAAGATTTAGCAAGTGGGGGGTACGAGCAGTACTTC. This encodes CASSQDLASGGYEQYF.

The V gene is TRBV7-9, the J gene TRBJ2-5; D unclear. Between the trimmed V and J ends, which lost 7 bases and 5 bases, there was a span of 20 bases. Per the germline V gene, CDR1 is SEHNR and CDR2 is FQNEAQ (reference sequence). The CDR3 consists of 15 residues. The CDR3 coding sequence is TGTGCCAGCACCCCCGGGCGTCTCTCGTTGGAGACCCAGTACTTC. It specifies CASTPGRLSLETQYF.

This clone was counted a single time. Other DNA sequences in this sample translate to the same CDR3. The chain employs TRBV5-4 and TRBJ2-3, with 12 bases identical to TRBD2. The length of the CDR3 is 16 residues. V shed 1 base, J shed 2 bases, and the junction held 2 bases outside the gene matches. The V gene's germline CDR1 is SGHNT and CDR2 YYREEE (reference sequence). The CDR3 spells CASSLRLAGVTDTQYF. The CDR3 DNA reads TGTGCCAGCAGCTTGCGACTAGCGGGAGTCACAGATACGCAGTATTTT.

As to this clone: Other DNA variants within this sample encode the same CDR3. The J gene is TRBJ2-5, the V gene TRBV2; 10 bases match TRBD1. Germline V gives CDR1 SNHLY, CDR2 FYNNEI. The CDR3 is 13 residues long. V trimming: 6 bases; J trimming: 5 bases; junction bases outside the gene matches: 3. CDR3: CASRDRGLETQYF. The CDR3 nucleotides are TGTGCCAGCAGAGACAGGGGGCTGGAGACCCAGTACTTC.

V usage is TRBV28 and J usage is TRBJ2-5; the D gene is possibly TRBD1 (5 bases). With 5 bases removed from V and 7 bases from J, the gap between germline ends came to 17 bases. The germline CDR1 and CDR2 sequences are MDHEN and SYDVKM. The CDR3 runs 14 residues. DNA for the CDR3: TGTGCCAGCAGTGTGGTGGGAACAAGGGGGACCCAGTACTTC. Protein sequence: CASSVVGTRGTQYF.

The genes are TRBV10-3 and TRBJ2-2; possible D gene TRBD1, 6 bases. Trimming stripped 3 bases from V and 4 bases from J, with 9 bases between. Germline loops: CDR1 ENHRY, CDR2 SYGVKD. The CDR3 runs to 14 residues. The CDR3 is CAISESGATGELFF. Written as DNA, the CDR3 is TGTGCCATCAGTGAATCAGGGGCCACCGGGGAGCTGTTTTTT.

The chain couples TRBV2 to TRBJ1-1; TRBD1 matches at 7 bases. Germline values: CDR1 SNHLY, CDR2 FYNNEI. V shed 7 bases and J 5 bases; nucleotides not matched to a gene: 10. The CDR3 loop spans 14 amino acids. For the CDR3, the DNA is TGTGCCAGCAAGGGGGCAGGGGGTCCGACTGAAGCTTTCTTT. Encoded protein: CASKGAGGPTEAFF. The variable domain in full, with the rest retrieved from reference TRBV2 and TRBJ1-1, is EPEVTQTPSHQVTQMGQEVILRCVPISNHLYFYWYRQILGQKVEFLVSFYNNEISEKSEIFDDQFSVERPDGSNFTLKIRSTKLEDSAMYFCASKGAGGPTEAFFGQGTRLTVV.

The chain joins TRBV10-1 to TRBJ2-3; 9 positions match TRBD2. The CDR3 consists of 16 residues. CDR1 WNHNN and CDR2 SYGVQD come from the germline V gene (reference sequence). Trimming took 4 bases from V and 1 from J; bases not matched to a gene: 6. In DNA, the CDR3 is TGCGCCAGCAGTGGAAAGGTAGCGGGAGGCACAGATACGCAGTATTTT. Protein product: CASSGKVAGGTDTQYF.

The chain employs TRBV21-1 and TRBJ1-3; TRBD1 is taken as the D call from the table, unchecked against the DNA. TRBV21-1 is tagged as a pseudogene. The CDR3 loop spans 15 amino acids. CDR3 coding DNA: TGTGCCAGCAGTAGGACAGTCGAAGGAGGAAACACCATATATTTT. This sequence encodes CASSRTVEGGNTIYF.

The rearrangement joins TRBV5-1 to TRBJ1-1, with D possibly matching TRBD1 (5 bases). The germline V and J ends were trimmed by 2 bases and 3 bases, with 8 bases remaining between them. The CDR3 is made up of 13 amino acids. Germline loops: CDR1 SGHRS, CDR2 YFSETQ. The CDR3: CASSFSRDTEAFF. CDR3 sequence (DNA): TGCGCCAGCAGCTTCAGCAGGGACACTGAAGCTTTCTTT.

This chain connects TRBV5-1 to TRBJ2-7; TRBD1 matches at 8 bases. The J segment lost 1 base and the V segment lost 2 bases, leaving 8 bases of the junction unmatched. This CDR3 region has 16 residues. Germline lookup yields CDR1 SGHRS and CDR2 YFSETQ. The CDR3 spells CASSFYGTGDSYEQYF. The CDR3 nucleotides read TGCGCCAGCAGCTTCTATGGGACAGGTGATTCCTACGAGCAGTACTTC.

The CDR3 sequence: CASSFLDREGTEAFF. The CDR3 nucleotides read TGTGCCAGCAGCTTTTTGGACAGGGAGGGGACTGAAGCTTTCTTT. This rearrangement joins TRBV5-6 to TRBJ1-1, with TRBD1 identical over 8 bases. The junction had 8 bases not matched to a gene; V was cut back by 2 bases and J by 5 bases. CDR3 size: 15 residues. Germline V CDR1 and CDR2: SGHDT, YYEEEE.

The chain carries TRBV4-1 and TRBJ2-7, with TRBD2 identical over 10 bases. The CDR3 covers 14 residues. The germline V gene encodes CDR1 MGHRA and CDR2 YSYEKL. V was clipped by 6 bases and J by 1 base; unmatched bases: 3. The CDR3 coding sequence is TGCGCCAGCAGGTCAGCGGGAGGGTCCTACGAGCAGTACTTC. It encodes CASRSAGGSYEQYF.

This CDR3 is CASSLTGGADEAFF. Written as DNA, the CDR3 is TGTGCCAGCAGCTTAACGGGAGGGGCAGATGAAGCTTTCTTT. This rearrangement joins TRBV7-3 to TRBJ1-1, with a weak D call TRBD1 (5 bases). The CDR3 is 14 residues long. Germline V lookup: CDR1 SGHTA, CDR2 FQGTGA. The V and J ends lost 0 bases and 7 bases respectively, with 12 bases between them.

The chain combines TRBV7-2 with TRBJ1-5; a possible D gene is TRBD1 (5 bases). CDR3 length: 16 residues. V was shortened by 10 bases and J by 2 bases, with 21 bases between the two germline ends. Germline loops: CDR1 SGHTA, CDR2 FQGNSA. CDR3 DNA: TGTGCCATCGAAGGGCAGGGAGTCTCTGGCAATCAGCCCCAGCATTTT. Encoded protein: CAIEGQGVSGNQPQHF.

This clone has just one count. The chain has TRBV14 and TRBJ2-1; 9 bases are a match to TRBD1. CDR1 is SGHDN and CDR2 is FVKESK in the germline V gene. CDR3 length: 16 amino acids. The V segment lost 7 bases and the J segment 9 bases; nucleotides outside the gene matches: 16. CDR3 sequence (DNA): TGTGCCAGCACCCCGATAGGGGACAGGGTGGGAGGTGAGCAGTTCTTC. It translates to CASTPIGDRVGGEQFF.

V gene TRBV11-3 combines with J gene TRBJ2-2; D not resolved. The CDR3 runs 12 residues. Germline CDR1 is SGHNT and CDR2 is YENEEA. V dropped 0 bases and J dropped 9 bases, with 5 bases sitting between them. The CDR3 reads CASSLDRRELFF. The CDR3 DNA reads TGTGCCAGCAGCTTAGATCGGAGGGAGCTGTTTTTT. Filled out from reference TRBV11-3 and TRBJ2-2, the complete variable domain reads EAGVVQSPRYKIIEKKQPVAFWCNPISGHNTLYWYLQNLGQGPELLIRYENEEAVDDSQLPKDRFSAERLKGVDSTLKIQPAELGDSAVYLCASSLDRRELFFGEGSRLTVL.

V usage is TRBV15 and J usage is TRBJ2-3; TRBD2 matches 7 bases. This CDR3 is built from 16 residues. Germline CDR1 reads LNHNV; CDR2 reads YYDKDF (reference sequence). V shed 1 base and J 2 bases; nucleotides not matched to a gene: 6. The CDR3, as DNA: TGTGCCACCAGCAGAGGGCTAGCGGCTATCACAGATACGCAGTATTTT. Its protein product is CATSRGLAAITDTQYF.

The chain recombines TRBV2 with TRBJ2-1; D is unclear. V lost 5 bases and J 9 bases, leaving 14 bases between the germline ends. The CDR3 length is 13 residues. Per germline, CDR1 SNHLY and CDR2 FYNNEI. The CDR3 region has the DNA TGTGCCAGCAGTAGGGCCCGCGAGTCTGAGCAGTTCTTC. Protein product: CASSRARESEQFF.